The 30 T cell receptor beta chains presented below share a single source sample, sequenced in a study of PD-1 blockade in classical Hodgkin lymphoma. Produced via immunoSEQ multiplex PCR; TCRdb's table is partial and in-frame only. This table has almost 20,000 clones, more than 80% appearing once. Time point of the sample: cycle 4 day 1 (C4D1), after less than 7 weeks of nivolumab. All the patients suffered relapse after autologous stem cell transplantation, and brentuximab vedotin exposure differed. CD8+ T cell isolation from thawed PBMCs was performed by magnetic negative selection. Sequenced material: CD8+ T cells from blood, taken before the fourth cycle of nivolumab. These receptors came from a human donor with classical Hodgkin lymphoma.

The chain joins TRBV7-8 to TRBJ1-4; D uncertain. V dropped 1 base and J dropped 8 bases, with 11 bases sitting between them. Germline V lookup: CDR1 SGHVS, CDR2 FQNEAQ. This CDR3 spans 14 amino acids. The CDR3 nucleotides are TGTGCCAGCAGCTTAGGATTAGGAGGGGAAAAACTGTTTTTT. This codes for CASSLGLGGEKLFF.

The CDR3 nucleotides read TGTGCCAGCAGCGTGACCGACTCTGGCAAAAACATTCAGTACTTC. Translated, it gives CASSVTDSGKNIQYF. The gene calls are TRBV9 and TRBJ2-4; D is undetermined. The CDR3 is 15 residues long. Trimming took off 2 bases at V and 3 bases at J, with 12 bases between the two ends. Per germline, CDR1 SGDLS and CDR2 YYNGEE.

CDR3: CASKPVSYEQYF. The DNA for the CDR3 is TGTGCCAGCAAACCGGTCTCCTACGAGCAGTACTTC. The chain employs TRBV2 and TRBJ2-7; D gene unclear. Germline V gene sequence: CDR1 SNHLY, CDR2 FYNNEI. With 7 bases removed from V and 0 bases from J, the gap between germline ends came to 7 bases. This CDR3 spans 12 amino acids.

CDR3 bases: TGTGCCAGTACCTTATACCCCTATAGCAATCAGCCCCAGCATTTT. Its protein is CASTLYPYSNQPQHF. The chain recombines TRBV19 with TRBJ1-5; no firm D call. Trimming shortened V by 7 bases and J by 0 bases, and 13 bases separated the two germline ends. The CDR3 contains 15 residues. CDR1 and CDR2 from the germline V gene are LNHDA and SQIVND (reference sequence).

The CDR3 DNA reads as TGTGCCAGCAGCGACAACCGGGACAACCTTAATTCACCCCTCCACTTT. Its protein is CASSDNRDNLNSPLHF. This chain joins TRBV9 and TRBJ1-6, with D possibly being TRBD1 (6 bases). Germline CDR1 and CDR2: SGDLS and YYNGEE. The CDR3 totals 16 residues. Trimming left V 3 bases short and J 6 bases short, with 16 bases between.

This chain uses TRBV19 with TRBJ1-1; no reliable D call. Trimming took 11 bases from V and 1 from J, leaving 14 bases between them. This CDR3 has 13 residues. Germline CDR1 and CDR2: LNHDA and SQIVND (reference sequence). The CDR3 is CAAGRGSNTEAFF. The CDR3 region has the DNA TGTGCCGCCGGCCGAGGGTCGAACACTGAAGCTTTCTTT.

The rearrangement joins TRBV4-3 to TRBJ2-5; D remains ambiguous. There are 17 residues in the CDR3. V lost 0 bases and J lost 2, with 16 bases in between. Germline CDR1 reads LGHNA; CDR2 reads YSLEER. Here the CDR3 reads CASSQDLSRMLQETQYF. For the CDR3, the DNA is TGCGCCAGCAGCCAAGATCTGTCTCGGATGTTACAAGAGACCCAGTACTTC.

As DNA, the CDR3 is TGTGCCAGCAGTGACAGTATAGGGGGTAACTATGGCTACACCTTC. Residues: CASSDSIGGNYGYTF. V is TRBV2 and J is TRBJ1-2; the D gene is possibly TRBD1 (6 bases). Trimming stripped 3 bases from V and 1 base from J, with 12 bases between. Germline CDR1 is SNHLY and CDR2 is FYNNEI. This CDR3 region has 15 residues.

The V and J genes are TRBV19 and TRBJ1-6; D gene ambiguous. This CDR3 region has 15 residues. With 0 bases removed from V and 7 bases from J, the gap between germline ends came to 10 bases. Germline-derived CDR1 and CDR2 are LNHDA and SQIVND (reference sequence). The CDR3 nucleotides are TGTGCCAGTAGTATAGACGAGGGCTTCAATTCACCCCTCCACTTT. This translates into CASSIDEGFNSPLHF.

This sequence joins TRBV5-1 and TRBJ1-1, with a tentative D call TRBD1 (6 bases). CDR3 length: 16 residues. The V gene's germline CDR1 is SGHRS and CDR2 YFSETQ. The V and J ends lost 4 bases and 3 bases respectively, with 19 bases between them. CDR3 region: CASSTDSFSWYTEAFF. In nucleotides, the CDR3 is TGCGCCAGCAGCACGGACAGTTTCTCGTGGTACACTGAAGCTTTCTTT.

This clone appeared a single time. The V call is TRBV30, the J call TRBJ2-7, with 7 nucleotides matching TRBD1. Trimming cost V 0 bases and J 2 bases; bases outside gene matches: 4. The germline gives CDR1 GTSNPN, CDR2 SVGIG (reference sequence). The CDR3 loop spans 14 amino acids. The CDR3 nucleotides are TGTGCCTGGAGTGTAGGGCAGGGGGCCTACGAGCAGTACTTC. Amino acid sequence: CAWSVGQGAYEQYF.

CDR3 in amino acids: CASSLDKRLNTEAFF. CDR3 nucleotide sequence: TGTGCCAGCAGCTTAGATAAAAGACTGAACACTGAAGCTTTCTTT. The chain joins TRBV11-2 to TRBJ1-1; D gene unclear. Trimming took 0 bases from V and 0 from J, leaving 8 bases between them. The CDR3 runs 15 residues. Germline V gene sequence: CDR1 SGHAT, CDR2 FQNNGV.

This chain connects TRBV27 to TRBJ1-3, with 8 positions matching TRBD1. This CDR3 is built from 14 residues. The germline V gene encodes CDR1 MNHEY and CDR2 SMNVEV (reference sequence). V shed 3 bases and J 7 bases; nucleotides not matched to a gene: 5. CDR3 sequence (DNA): TGTGCCAGCAGTTTGATGACAGGGGCTAACACCATATATTTT. Amino acid sequence: CASSLMTGANTIYF.

The CDR3 DNA reads TGCGCCAGCAGTCACCGAACTAGGACCCATGGCTACACCTTC. Encoded protein: CASSHRTRTHGYTF. The chain joins TRBV23-1 to TRBJ1-2; D ambiguous. TRBV23-1 is identified as an open reading frame with a role that is uncertain. Between the trimmed V and J ends, which lost 3 bases and 6 bases, there was a span of 14 bases. The CDR3 sequence is 14 residues long.

The V gene is TRBV9, the J gene TRBJ2-1, with no clear D. The germline V gene has CDR1 SGDLS and CDR2 YYNGEE. V dropped 3 bases and J dropped 5 bases, with 6 bases sitting between them. This CDR3 region has 12 residues. DNA for the CDR3: TGTGCCAGCAGCGGGTCAGACAATGAGCAGTTCTTC. It codes for CASSGSDNEQFF.

The genes are TRBV29-1 and TRBJ2-7; possibly TRBD2 for D (5 bases). The CDR3 extends over 11 amino acids. CDR1 and CDR2 (germline): SQVTM, ANQGSEA. V gave up 4 bases and J gave up 6 bases, with 10 bases separating them. The chain's CDR3 is CSVGGYSEQYF. The DNA for the CDR3 is TGCAGCGTTGGAGGGTACAGCGAGCAGTACTTC.

V and J are TRBV9 and TRBJ2-1; possible D gene TRBD2, 7 bases. This CDR3 region has 17 residues. The germline V gene encodes CDR1 SGDLS and CDR2 YYNGEE. With 3 bases removed from V and 3 bases from J, the gap between germline ends came to 19 bases. CDR3 nucleotides: TGTGCCAGCAGCGGAGAGGGAGGGGGGGCCCACTACAATGAGCAGTTCTTC. It codes for CASSGEGGGAHYNEQFF.

The sample holds a few counts of this clone. The gene calls are TRBV27 and TRBJ1-6; 8 nucleotides align to TRBD1. J was trimmed by 13 bases and V by 5 bases; bases with no gene match: 13. Germline V gene lookup returns CDR1 MNHEY and CDR2 SMNVEV (reference sequence). The CDR3 loop spans 15 amino acids. The CDR3 loop reads CASSPWTGPLSPLHF. In DNA, the CDR3 is TGTGCCAGCAGTCCTTGGACAGGGCCTTTGTCGCCCCTCCACTTT.

The chain couples TRBV9 to TRBJ1-5; the D gene is possibly TRBD1 (5 bases). The CDR3 is 13 residues long. V lost 4 bases and J 7 bases, leaving 12 bases between the germline ends. The V gene's germline CDR1 is SGDLS and CDR2 YYNGEE. The chain's CDR3 is CASSPGPGQPQHF. The CDR3 DNA sequence: TGTGCCAGCAGCCCGGGACCTGGCCAGCCCCAGCATTTT.

The V call is TRBV18, the J call TRBJ2-5; unclear D gene. Trimming pared 3 bases from V and 5 bases from J, leaving 16 bases between. CDR1 is KGHSH and CDR2 is LQKENI in the germline V gene. This CDR3 region has 15 residues. CDR3 sequence (DNA): TGTGCCAGCTCACCCACGGACGGCCTGAGGGAGACCCAGTACTTC. It translates to CASSPTDGLRETQYF.

This sequence joins TRBV7-9 and TRBJ1-3; TRBD1 is a possible D gene (5 bases). The CDR3 spans 16 residues. V was clipped by 1 base and J by 0 bases, with 10 bases between them. In germline, CDR1 is SEHNR, CDR2 FQNEAQ (reference sequence). The chain's CDR3 is CASSLEGSLSGNTIYF. The CDR3 nucleotides are TGTGCCAGCAGCTTAGAGGGGTCCCTCTCTGGAAACACCATATATTTT. Together with reference TRBV7-9 and TRBJ1-3, the CDR3 gives the full variable domain: DTGVSQNPRHKITKRGQNVTFRCDPISEHNRLYWYRQTLGQGPEFLTYFQNEAQLEKSRLLSDRFSAERPKGSFSTLEIQRTEQGDSAMYLCASSLEGSLSGNTIYFGEGSWLTVV.

With respect to this clone: Other DNA sequences from this sample encode an identical CDR3 as well. V gene TRBV7-9 combines with J gene TRBJ1-5, with no clear D. With 5 bases removed from V and 0 bases from J, the gap between germline ends came to 8 bases. Germline CDR1 is SEHNR and CDR2 is FQNEAQ (reference sequence). This CDR3 spans 14 amino acids. The CDR3, as DNA: TGTGCCAGCAGCCTCTTGGGTAGCAATCAGCCCCAGCATTTT. Its translation is CASSLLGSNQPQHF.

The CDR3 here is CASSVDGEGDQPQHF. CDR3 coding DNA: TGTGCCAGCAGCGTAGACGGGGAGGGCGATCAGCCCCAGCATTTT. V and J are TRBV9 and TRBJ1-5; D unclear. V was cut by 0 bases and J by 5 bases, with 12 bases left in between. Per the germline V gene, CDR1 is SGDLS and CDR2 is YYNGEE. This CDR3 has 15 residues.

The chain recombines TRBV7-7 with TRBJ2-1; D is ambiguous. This CDR3 region has 13 residues. Germline CDR1 and CDR2: SSHAT and FNYEAQ (reference sequence). Trimming stripped 2 bases from V and 4 bases from J, with 6 bases between. As DNA, the CDR3 is TGTGCCAGCAGCTTATCCGGGTACAATGAGCAGTTCTTC. Translation: CASSLSGYNEQFF.

Here the CDR3 reads CASSGLGREQYF. The CDR3 DNA is TGTGCCAGCAGCGGCCTCGGGCGCGAGCAGTACTTC. The chain carries TRBV9 and TRBJ2-7, with D unresolved. CDR3 size: 12 residues. Germline CDR1 is SGDLS and CDR2 is YYNGEE. V was shortened by 3 bases and J by 6 bases, with 10 bases between the two germline ends. Full variable domain (rest looked up from reference TRBV9 and TRBJ2-7): DSGVTQTPKHLITATGQRVTLRCSPRSGDLSVYWYQQSLDQGLQFLIQYYNGEERAKGNILERFSAQQFPDLHSELNLSSLELGDSALYFCASSGLGREQYFGPGTRLTVT.

This sequence joins TRBV27 and TRBJ1-5; no definite D call. Trimming shortened V by 3 bases and J by 0 bases, and 9 bases separated the two germline ends. This CDR3 region has 15 residues. Germline loops: CDR1 MNHEY, CDR2 SMNVEV (reference sequence). Here the CDR3 reads CASSLFSVSNQPQHF. The CDR3 bases are TGTGCCAGCAGTTTGTTCTCAGTTAGCAATCAGCCCCAGCATTTT.

This clone appeared once. The chain joins TRBV7-7 to TRBJ2-2; D possibly corresponds to TRBD1 (6 bases). This CDR3 contains 15 residues. The germline V gene encodes CDR1 SSHAT and CDR2 FNYEAQ (reference sequence). Trimming stripped 5 bases from V and 7 bases from J, with 17 bases between. CDR3 DNA sequence: TGTGCCAGCAGCCCTCACAGGGAGTGGAACGGGGAGCTGTTTTTT. It specifies CASSPHREWNGELFF.

The J gene is TRBJ2-5, the V gene TRBV7-9, with D perhaps TRBD1 (7 bases). The DNA end is a closer match to TRBJ2-7, so the J assignment may be wrong. CDR3 length: 15 residues. Germline lookup yields CDR1 SEHNR and CDR2 FQNEAQ (reference sequence). The CDR3 loop is CASSPRGTATYEQYF. CDR3 DNA: TGTGCCAGCAGCCCTCGGGGGACAGCCACCTACGAGCAGTACTTC.

V usage is TRBV9 and J usage is TRBJ2-1; tentative D call: TRBD1 (7 bases). V was cut by 4 bases and J by 6 bases, with 14 bases left in between. Germline lookup yields CDR1 SGDLS and CDR2 YYNGEE. The CDR3 contains 14 residues. The CDR3: CASSIQGGGNEQFF. The CDR3 DNA sequence: TGTGCCAGCAGCATCCAGGGGGGAGGCAATGAGCAGTTCTTC.

V gene TRBV28 combines with J gene TRBJ1-1; D gene uncertain. The germline CDR1 and CDR2 sequences are MDHEN and SYDVKM. CDR3 size: 12 residues. V lost 10 bases to trimming and J lost 0 bases, with 9 bases between them. Here the CDR3 reads CATDQMNTEAFF. DNA of the CDR3: TGTGCCACGGACCAAATGAACACTGAAGCTTTCTTT.